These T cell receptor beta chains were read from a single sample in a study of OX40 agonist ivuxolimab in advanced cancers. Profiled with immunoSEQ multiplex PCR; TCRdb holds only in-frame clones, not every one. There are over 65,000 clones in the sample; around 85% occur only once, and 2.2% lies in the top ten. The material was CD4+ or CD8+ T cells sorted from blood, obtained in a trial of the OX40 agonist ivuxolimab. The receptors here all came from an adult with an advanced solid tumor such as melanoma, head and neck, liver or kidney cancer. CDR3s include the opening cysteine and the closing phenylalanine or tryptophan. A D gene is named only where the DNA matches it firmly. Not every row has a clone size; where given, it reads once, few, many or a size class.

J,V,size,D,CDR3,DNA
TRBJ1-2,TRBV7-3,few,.,CASSLRGHGEGGYTF,TGTGCCAGCAGCTTACGGGGACACGGGGAAGGTGGCTACACCTTC
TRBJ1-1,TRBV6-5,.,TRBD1,CASSPRDRVTEAFF,TGTGCCAGCAGTCCCCGGGACAGGGTCACTGAAGCTTTCTTT
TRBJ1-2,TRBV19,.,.,CASSIPLGGYTF,TGTGCCAGTAGTATCCCCTTAGGGGGCTACACCTTC
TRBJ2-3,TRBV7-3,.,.,CASSLNTPLEDTQYF,TGTGCCAGCAGCTTAAATACTCCTTTGGAAGATACGCAGTATTTT
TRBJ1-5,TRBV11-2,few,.,CASSQGGAQPQHF,TGTGCCAGCTCCCAAGGGGGAGCGCAGCCCCAGCATTTT
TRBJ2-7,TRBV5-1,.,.,CASSLEGAYEQYF,TGCGCCAGCAGCCTGGAGGGGGCCTACGAGCAGTACTTC
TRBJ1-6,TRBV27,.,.,CASSPRDGAGSPLHF,TGTGCCAGCAGTCCGCGCGATGGAGCTGGCTCACCCCTCCACTTT
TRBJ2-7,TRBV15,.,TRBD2,CATSRGDLGREAYEQYF,TGTGCCACCAGCAGAGGTGACCTGGGGCGGGAGGCCTACGAGCAGTACTTC
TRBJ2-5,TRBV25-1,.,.,CASSGARGGDYPRETQYF,TGTGCCAGCAGTGGGGCCAGGGGCGGCGACTACCCTCGGGAGACCCAGTACTTC
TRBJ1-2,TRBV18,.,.,CASSPQGVRGGYTF,TGTGCCAGCTCACCACAGGGGGTACGGGGTGGCTACACCTTC
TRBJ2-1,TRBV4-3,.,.,CASSSRGGVNEQFF,TGCGCCAGCAGCTCTAGGGGGGGGGTCAATGAGCAGTTCTTC